Listed below are T cell receptor beta chains from one sample, sequenced in a study of cytomegalovirus exposure and HLA in healthy donors. Some clones are missing from TCRdb's copy, which holds only in-frame ones; the method was immunoSEQ multiplex PCR. The repertoire table contains under 200,000 clones. The sample consisted of PBMCs. These receptors all stem from a man in his thirties or forties in good health and CMV-seronegative. Each CDR3 is given with its conserved first and last residue. D genes are given only for firm matches.

D: NA; V: TRBV4-1; CDR3: CASSPIWSGAPPHNEQFF
D: TRBD1; V: TRBV27; CDR3: CASSFKSTGLSNQPQHF
D: TRBD1; V: TRBV4-2; CDR3: CASSQGGTGERYYNSPLHF
D: TRBD1; V: TRBV6-6; CDR3: CASSYEDRQYF
D: TRBD2; V: TRBV11-3; CDR3: CASSLGLAGDTDTQYF
D: TRBD2; V: TRBV2; CDR3: CASSEITGTSGGQRYF
D: NA; V: TRBV29-1; CDR3: CSVERQLYGYTF
D: TRBD1; V: TRBV5-1; CDR3: CASSLLRDRVPTGELFF
D: TRBD2; V: TRBV7-9; CDR3: CASSWEGLAHETQYF
D: TRBD1; V: TRBV30; CDR3: CAWAQQGGNEKLFF
D: NA; V: TRBV13; CDR3: CASSLSGRSYEQYF
D: NA; V: TRBV5-4; CDR3: CASMRAGSVADTQYF
D: TRBD1; V: TRBV5-1; CDR3: CASSPKTGGGTEAFF
D: NA; V: TRBV5-1; CDR3: CASSLGAADTQYF
D: NA; V: TRBV12-5; CDR3: CASGLERQTDTQYF
D: TRBD1; V: TRBV30; CDR3: CASNRGNYGYTF
D: TRBD1; V: TRBV5-1; CDR3: CASSGNRGQVVEQYF
D: NA; V: TRBV5-4; CDR3: CASSSGGYGELFF
D: TRBD1; V: TRBV5-1; CDR3: CASSSGTGGNEQFF
D: TRBD1; V: TRBV19; CDR3: CASSLPRDREGEKLFF
D: NA; V: TRBV28; CDR3: CASSLGGVNNQPQHF
D: TRBD1; V: TRBV10-1; CDR3: CASSTGTVLNEQFF